These 24 T cell receptor beta chains share one sample of origin, sequenced in a study of blood T cell repertoires in COVID-19. Produced via immunoSEQ multiplex PCR; TCRdb's table is partial and in-frame only. The sample consists of around 200,000 clones, around 84% of them appearing once. The sequenced material came from peripheral blood. The receptors here all came from a woman of 80 years or more with acute or convalescent COVID-19.

The chain recombines TRBV30 with TRBJ2-3; D ambiguous. The V end was cut by 0 bases, the J end by 9 bases, with 7 bases between. Germline V CDR1 and CDR2: GTSNPN, SVGIG (reference sequence). The CDR3 length is 11 residues. The CDR3 DNA sequence: TGTGCCTGGAGTGTCGGTGAAACGCAGTATTTT. Protein product: CAWSVGETQYF.

This chain connects TRBV5-5 to TRBJ2-1, with unresolved D. The CDR3 runs to 15 residues. Germline V CDR1 and CDR2: SGHKS, YYEKEE (reference sequence). V was trimmed by 0 bases and J by 0 bases, leaving 7 bases between them. The CDR3 DNA reads TGTGCCAGCAGCTTGGTTTGGAGCTCCTACAATGAGCAGTTCTTC. It yields the protein CASSLVWSSYNEQFF.

The gene calls are TRBV21-1 and TRBJ1-3. TRBV21-1 is described as a pseudogene. CDR3 size: 15 residues. DNA for the CDR3: TGTGCCAGCAGCGACGGAGGGCGTAAGGGAAACACCATATATTTT. Amino acids: CASSDGGRKGNTIYF.

This clone was picked up a small number of times. J is TRBJ1-6 and V is TRBV18; D is ambiguous. The germline CDR1 and CDR2 sequences are KGHSH and LQKENI. The CDR3 is made up of 14 amino acids. The V gene lost 3 bases and the J gene lost 7 bases, with 10 bases spanning the gap. The CDR3 region has the DNA TGTGCCAGCTCACCCGGACTCGAGAATTCACCCCTCCACTTT. This gives the protein CASSPGLENSPLHF.

The chain has TRBV5-1 and TRBJ2-7; the match to TRBD1 covers 9 bases. CDR3 length equals 15 residues. CDR1 and CDR2 from the germline V gene are SGHRS and YFSETQ. J was trimmed by 2 bases and V by 0 bases; bases with no gene match: 3. Written as DNA, the CDR3 is TGCGCCAGCAGCTTGGCGAGGACAGGGGCCTACGAGCAGTACTTC. Encoded protein: CASSLARTGAYEQYF.

The gene calls are TRBV4-2 and TRBJ2-7; D is unclear. CDR1 and CDR2 (germline): LGHNA, YNFKEQ. The V and J ends lost 4 bases and 1 base respectively, with 14 bases between them. The CDR3 sequence is 15 residues long. The CDR3 loop reads CASSPTQHYSYEQYF. Written as DNA, the CDR3 is TGTGCCAGCAGCCCGACGCAACACTATTCCTACGAGCAGTACTTC.

This chain connects TRBV19 to TRBJ1-5; 10 nucleotides line up with TRBD1. The CDR3 has 18 residues. Trimming removed 11 bases from V and 0 bases from J; junction bases left unmatched: 16. Germline V gene sequence: CDR1 LNHDA, CDR2 SQIVND (reference sequence). CDR3 loop: CAASLTGGFSDSNQPQHF. CDR3 coding DNA: TGTGCCGCATCGCTGACAGGGGGCTTCTCTGATAGCAATCAGCCCCAGCATTTT.

A few counts support this clone. The chain is built from TRBV18 and TRBJ1-1; TRBD1 matches 7 bases. This CDR3 region has 13 residues. V trimming: 11 bases; J trimming: 1 base; junction bases outside the gene matches: 7. Germline loops: CDR1 KGHSH, CDR2 LQKENI. This CDR3 is CAGQGQKNTEAFF. The CDR3 DNA is TGTGCCGGCCAGGGACAGAAGAACACTGAAGCTTTCTTT.

This clone appeared once. The chain is built from TRBV6-6 and TRBJ1-5; TRBD1 agrees at 9 bases. The CDR3 is made up of 14 amino acids. Germline CDR1 and CDR2: MNHNY and SVGAGI (reference sequence). Trimming took 6 bases from V and 7 from J; bases not matched to a gene: 7. The CDR3 DNA reads as TGTGCCAGCAGACAGGGGGCGGGGTGGCAGCCCCAGCATTTT. Encoded protein: CASRQGAGWQPQHF.

The rearrangement joins TRBV18 to TRBJ1-2; no firm D call. This CDR3 contains 16 residues. Germline CDR1 and CDR2: KGHSH and LQKENI. V gave up 3 bases and J gave up 6 bases, with 20 bases separating them. CDR3 amino acids: CASSPRSGEVVHGYTF. DNA for the CDR3: TGTGCCAGCTCACCTAGGTCCGGGGAAGTAGTCCATGGCTACACCTTC.

This chain uses TRBV7-6 with TRBJ2-7, with 7 bases fitting TRBD1. Germline-derived CDR1 and CDR2 are SGHVS and FNYEAQ. With V trimmed by 4 bases and J by 4 bases, 7 bases remained unmatched. This CDR3 has 14 amino acids. CDR3 coding DNA: TGTGCCAGCAGCTACCGGGACAGAGTATACGAGCAGTACTTC. Translating gives CASSYRDRVYEQYF.

This sequence joins TRBV9 and TRBJ2-2, with D possibly being TRBD1 (6 bases). Germline V gene lookup returns CDR1 SGDLS and CDR2 YYNGEE. V was trimmed by 4 bases and J by 6 bases, leaving 19 bases between them. The CDR3 has 16 residues. CDR3 protein: CASSPIQGTIPGELFF. CDR3 bases: TGTGCCAGCAGCCCAATACAGGGAACAATTCCCGGGGAGCTGTTTTTT.

Written as DNA, the CDR3 is TGTGCCACCAGTGCCCCGGGACTAGCGGGAACAGATACGCAGTATTTT. Residues: CATSAPGLAGTDTQYF. The V gene is TRBV24-1, the J gene TRBJ2-3, with 13 bases identical to TRBD2. CDR1 and CDR2 (germline): KGHDR, SFDVKD. The CDR3 covers 16 residues. J was trimmed by 3 bases and V by 5 bases; bases with no gene match: 4.

A few counts support this clone. This rearrangement joins TRBV19 to TRBJ1-1, with D uncertain. The CDR3 is 13 amino acids. From germline, CDR1 is LNHDA and CDR2 SQIVND (reference sequence). V lost 9 bases and J 3 bases, leaving 14 bases between the germline ends. CDR3 in DNA: TGTGCCAGCAAAAAAAGCCGGGACACTGAAGCTTTCTTT. Its protein is CASKKSRDTEAFF.

This clone showed up just once. The chain's CDR3 is CASSLVVRGIGYTF. As DNA, the CDR3 is TGTGCCAGCAGCTTAGTGGTCAGGGGGATAGGCTACACCTTC. The chain has TRBV11-2 and TRBJ1-2, with 7 bases fitting TRBD1. Germline CDR1 is SGHAT and CDR2 is FQNNGV. V shed 1 base and J 8 bases; nucleotides not matched to a gene: 7. The CDR3 runs to 14 residues.

This chain links TRBV28 with TRBJ2-5; D is perhaps TRBD1 (6 bases). This CDR3 is built from 14 residues. Germline V gives CDR1 MDHEN, CDR2 SYDVKM. V lost 7 bases to trimming and J lost 2 bases, with 14 bases between them. The DNA of the CDR3 is TGTGCCAGCATGGGGGCGGGTGGGCAAGAGACCCAGTACTTC. Translating gives CASMGAGGQETQYF.

The rearrangement joins TRBV12-3 or TRBV12-4 to TRBJ2-7; TRBD2 might be the D (5 bases). V gave up 7 bases and J gave up 3 bases, with 13 bases separating them. This CDR3 has 13 amino acids. The CDR3 DNA is TGTGCCAGCACCCAGTCCGGACTCTACGAGCAGTACTTC. Encoded protein: CASTQSGLYEQYF.

CDR3 protein: CASSQEAGQRRTQFF. The DNA for the CDR3 is TGCGCCAGCAGCCAAGAGGCGGGACAGCGCCGAACACAGTTCTTC. This chain links TRBV4-3 with TRBJ2-1; possibly TRBD1 for D (7 bases). This CDR3 is 15 amino acids long. V gave up 0 bases and J gave up 13 bases, with 19 bases separating them. Germline lookup yields CDR1 LGHNA and CDR2 YSLEER.

This rearrangement joins TRBV5-4 to TRBJ1-1, with 9 bases fitting TRBD1. Germline-derived CDR1 and CDR2 are SGHNT and YYREEE (reference sequence). V trimming: 3 bases; J trimming: 4 bases; junction bases outside the gene matches: 7. The length of the CDR3 is 15 residues. CDR3 DNA: TGTGCCAGCAGCTCGGACAGGGGATTGGGCACTGAAGCTTTCTTT. Amino acids: CASSSDRGLGTEAFF.

The V and J genes are TRBV11-2 and TRBJ1-3; possible D gene TRBD1, 6 bases. V lost 4 bases, J lost 0 bases, and 10 bases lay in between. Germline V gives CDR1 SGHAT, CDR2 FQNNGV. This CDR3 region has 15 residues. CDR3 bases: TGTGCCAGCAGCTACAGGGATTCCTCTGGAAACACCATATATTTT. Translation: CASSYRDSSGNTIYF.

About this clone: This sample also contains other DNA sequences that code for the same CDR3. The gene calls are TRBV4-1 and TRBJ2-1; perhaps TRBD2 as D (6 bases). V lost 3 bases and J lost 0, with 9 bases in between. This CDR3 is built from 15 residues. Germline V gene lookup returns CDR1 MGHRA and CDR2 YSYEKL. CDR3 in DNA: TGCGCCAGCAGCCAGGTGGACTACTCCTACAATGAGCAGTTCTTC. This codes for CASSQVDYSYNEQFF.

The chain links TRBV7-2 to TRBJ2-2; D is unclear. The CDR3 runs 14 residues. The ends were cut back, 1 base at V and 3 bases at J, with 6 bases in the middle. The V gene's germline CDR1 is SGHTA and CDR2 FQGNSA. The CDR3 spells CASSLGPDTGELFF. DNA of the CDR3: TGTGCCAGCAGCTTAGGGCCAGACACCGGGGAGCTGTTTTTT.

The CDR3 region is CASSRTSANYNEQFF. In DNA, the CDR3 is TGTGCCAGTAGTCGGACTAGTGCAAACTACAATGAGCAGTTCTTC. The chain combines TRBV19 with TRBJ2-1, with TRBD2 matching over 7 bases. Germline CDR1 LNHDA, CDR2 SQIVND (reference sequence). There are 15 residues in the CDR3. V was pared by 5 bases and J by 3 bases, with 7 bases of the junction left unmatched.

The rearrangement joins TRBV12-3 or TRBV12-4 to TRBJ1-1, with D unresolved. Trimming left V 3 bases short and J 4 bases short, with 9 bases between. The CDR3 spans 13 residues. The CDR3 region is CASSFRVGTEAFF. The CDR3 region has the DNA TGTGCCAGCAGTTTTCGGGTGGGCACTGAAGCTTTCTTT.